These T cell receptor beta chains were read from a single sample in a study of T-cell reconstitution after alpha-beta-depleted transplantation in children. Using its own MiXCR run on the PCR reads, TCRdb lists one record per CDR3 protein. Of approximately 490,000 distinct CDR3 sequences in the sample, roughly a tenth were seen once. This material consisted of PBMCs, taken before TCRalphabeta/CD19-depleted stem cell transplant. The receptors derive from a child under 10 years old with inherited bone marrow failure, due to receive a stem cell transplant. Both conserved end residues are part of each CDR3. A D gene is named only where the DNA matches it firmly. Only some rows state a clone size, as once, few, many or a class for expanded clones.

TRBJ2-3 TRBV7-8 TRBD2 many CASSLVGTSGADTQYF TGTGCCAGCAGCTTAGTTGGGACTAGCGGGGCAGATACGCAGTATTTT
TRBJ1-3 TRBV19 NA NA CASSIFPTGSGNTIYF TGTGCCAGTAGTATATTCCCAACAGGGAGTGGAAACACCATATATTTT
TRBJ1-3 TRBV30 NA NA CAWSPVSGNTIYF TGTGCCTGGAGTCCGGTCTCTGGAAACACCATATATTTT
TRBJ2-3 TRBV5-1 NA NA CAGSLTRDTQYF TGCGCCGGCAGCCTCACAAGAGATACGCAGTATTTT
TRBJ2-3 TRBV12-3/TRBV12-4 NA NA CASSPGTWFSSTDTQYF TGTGCCAGCAGTCCGGGGACATGGTTTTCTAGCACAGATACGCAGTATTTT
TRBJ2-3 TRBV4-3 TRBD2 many CASSQVGGGPSSTDTQYF TGCGCCAGCAGCCAAGTCGGGGGGGGTCCTTCTAGCACAGATACGCAGTATTTT
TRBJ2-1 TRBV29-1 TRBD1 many CSARDRGLNEQFF TGCAGCGCCCGGGACAGGGGATTGAATGAGCAGTTCTTC
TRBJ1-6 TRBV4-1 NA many CASSQVTGGGSPLHF TGCGCCAGCAGCCAAGTCACCGGGGGCGGTTCACCCCTCCACTTT
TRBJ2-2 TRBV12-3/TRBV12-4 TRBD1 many CASSPGTVTGELFF TGTGCCAGCAGTCCCGGGACAGTCACCGGGGAGCTGTTTTTT
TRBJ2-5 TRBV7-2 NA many CASSPYRVTGETQYF TGTGCCAGCAGCCCTTACAGGGTTACGGGGGAGACCCAGTACTTC
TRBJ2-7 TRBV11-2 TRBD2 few CASSAGAGGPYEQYF TGTGCCAGCAGCGCAGGAGCGGGAGGGCCCTACGAGCAGTACTTC
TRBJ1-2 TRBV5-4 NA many CASSLGGTANYGYTF TGTGCCAGCAGCTTAGGGGGAACCGCTAACTATGGCTACACCTTC
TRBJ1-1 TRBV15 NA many CATSRDSGRTEAFF TGTGCCACCAGCAGAGATTCGGGTAGGACTGAAGCTTTCTTT
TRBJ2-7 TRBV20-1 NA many CSASQGSFYEQYF TGCAGTGCTAGTCAGGGCAGCTTCTACGAGCAGTACTTC
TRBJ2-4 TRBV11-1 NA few CASSLFDPNRVAKNIQYF TGCGCCAGCAGCTTATTCGATCCTAATAGAGTGGCCAAAAACATTCAGTACTTC
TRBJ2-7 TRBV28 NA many CAALGGDSYEQYF TGTGCCGCACTCGGAGGGGACTCCTACGAGCAGTACTTC
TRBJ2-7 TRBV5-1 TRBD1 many CASSLAGTGSAYEQYF TGCGCCAGCAGCCTTGCCGGGACAGGCTCAGCCTACGAGCAGTACTTC